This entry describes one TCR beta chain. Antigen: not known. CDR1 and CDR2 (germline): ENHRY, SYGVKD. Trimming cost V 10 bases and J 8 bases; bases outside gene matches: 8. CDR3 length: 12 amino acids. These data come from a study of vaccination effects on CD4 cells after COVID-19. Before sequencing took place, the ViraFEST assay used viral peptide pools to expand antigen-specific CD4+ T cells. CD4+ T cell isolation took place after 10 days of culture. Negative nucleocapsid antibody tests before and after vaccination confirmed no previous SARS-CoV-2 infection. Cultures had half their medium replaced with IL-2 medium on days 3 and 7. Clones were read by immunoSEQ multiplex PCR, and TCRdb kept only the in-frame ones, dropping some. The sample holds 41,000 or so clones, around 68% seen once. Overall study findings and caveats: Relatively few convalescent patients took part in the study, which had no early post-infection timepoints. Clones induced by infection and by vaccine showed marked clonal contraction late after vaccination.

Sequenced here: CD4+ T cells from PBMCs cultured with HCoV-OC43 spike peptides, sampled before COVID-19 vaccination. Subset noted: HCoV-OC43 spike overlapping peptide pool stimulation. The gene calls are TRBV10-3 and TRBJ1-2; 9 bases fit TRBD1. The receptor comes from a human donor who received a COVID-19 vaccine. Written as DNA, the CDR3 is TGTGCCAGGTCGGACAGGGGCGAGGGCTACACCTTC. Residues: CARSDRGEGYTF.